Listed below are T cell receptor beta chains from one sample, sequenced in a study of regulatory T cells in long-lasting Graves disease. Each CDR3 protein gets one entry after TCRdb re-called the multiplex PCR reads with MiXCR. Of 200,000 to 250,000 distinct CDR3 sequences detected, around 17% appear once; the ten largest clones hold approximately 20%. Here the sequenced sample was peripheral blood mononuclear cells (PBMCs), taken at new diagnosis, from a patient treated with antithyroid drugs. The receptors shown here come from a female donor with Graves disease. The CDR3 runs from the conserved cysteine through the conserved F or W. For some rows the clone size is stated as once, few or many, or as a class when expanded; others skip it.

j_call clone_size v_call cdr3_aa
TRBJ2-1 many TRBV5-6 CASSGGWGQSFF
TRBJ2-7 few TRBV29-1 CSVNWQGHHEQHF
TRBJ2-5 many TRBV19 CASSIGAAGRLETQYF
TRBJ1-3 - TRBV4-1 CASSHPAASGNTIYF
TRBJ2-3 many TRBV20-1 CSARGQLGGTDTQYF
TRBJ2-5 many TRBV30 CAWASSGRGETQYF
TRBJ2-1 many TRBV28 CASSTLTPLPGGTYNEQFF
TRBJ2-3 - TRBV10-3 CATGTGADTQYF
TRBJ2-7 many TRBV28 CASSLLSREQYF
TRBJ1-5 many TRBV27 CASSPFESGNQPQHF
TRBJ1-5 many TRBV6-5 CASSYSFGGNQPQHF
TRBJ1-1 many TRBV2 CASRGSGTEAFF
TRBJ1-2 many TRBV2 CASSPNQGFYGYTF